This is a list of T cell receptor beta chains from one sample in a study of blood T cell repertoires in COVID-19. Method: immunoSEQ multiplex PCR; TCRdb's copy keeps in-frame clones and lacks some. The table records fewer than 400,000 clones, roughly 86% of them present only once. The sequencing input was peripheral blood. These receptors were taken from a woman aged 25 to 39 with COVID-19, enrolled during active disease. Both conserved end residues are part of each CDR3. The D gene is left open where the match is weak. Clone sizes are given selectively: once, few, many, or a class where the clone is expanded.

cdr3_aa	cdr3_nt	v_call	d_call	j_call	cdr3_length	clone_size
CASSLTYSHGELFF	TGTGCCAGCAGCTTAACCTATTCCCACGGGGAGCTGTTTTTT	TRBV13	NA	TRBJ2-2	14	NA
CSVGTGASRGYTF	TGCAGCGTCGGGACAGGGGCATCGAGAGGCTACACCTTC	TRBV29-1	TRBD1	TRBJ1-2	13	NA
CASSQDLSGPQHF	TGCGCCAGCAGCCAAGATCTATCGGGGCCCCAGCATTTT	TRBV4-3	NA	TRBJ1-5	13	NA
CASSLRYNEQYF	TGTGCCAGCAGCCTGCGGTACAACGAGCAGTACTTC	TRBV5-5	NA	TRBJ2-7	12	NA
CASVQLPSSYNEQFF	TGTGCCAGCGTACAGCTCCCGAGCTCCTACAATGAGCAGTTCTTC	TRBV6-5	NA	TRBJ2-1	15	NA
CASSIQGWESNQPQHF	TGTGCCAGCAGCATACAGGGATGGGAGAGCAATCAGCCCCAGCATTTT	TRBV28	NA	TRBJ1-5	16	NA
CASSSGTEAFF	TGTGCCAGCAGCTCGGGCACTGAAGCTTTCTTT	TRBV11-3	NA	TRBJ1-1	11	few
CASSDGQGGGEKLFF	TGTGCCAGCAGTGATGGACAGGGAGGTGGTGAAAAACTGTTTTTT	TRBV6-1	TRBD1	TRBJ1-4	15	NA
CASSQGVHTEAFF	TGTGCCAGCAGCCAGGGGGTTCACACTGAAGCTTTCTTT	TRBV12-3/TRBV12-4	TRBD1	TRBJ1-1	13	NA
CASSLPDRVDYGYTF	TGTGCCAGCAGTTTACCCGACAGGGTAGATTATGGCTACACCTTC	TRBV28	TRBD1	TRBJ1-2	15	NA
CASSQSTLEDVPQHF	TGTGCCAGCAGCCAAAGTACGCTAGAGGATGTGCCCCAGCATTTT	TRBV16	NA	TRBJ1-5	15	NA
CASTLGGGAYNEQFF	TGTGCCAGCACCCTAGGAGGGGGGGCGTACAATGAGCAGTTCTTC	TRBV5-5	NA	TRBJ2-1	15	NA
CASSSGLGMNTEAFF	TGTGCCAGCAGCTCAGGACTGGGCATGAACACTGAAGCTTTCTTT	TRBV7-9	NA	TRBJ1-1	15	NA
CASSLETGYGYTF	TGTGCCAGCAGCTTAGAGACAGGCTATGGCTACACCTTC	TRBV7-8	NA	TRBJ1-2	13	NA
CASSREGEAEAFF	TGTGCCAGCAGTCGGGAGGGCGAGGCTGAAGCTTTCTTT	TRBV2	NA	TRBJ1-1	13	NA
CASSLMGSNNEQFF	TGTGCCAGCAGTTTAATGGGCAGTAACAATGAGCAGTTCTTC	TRBV27	NA	TRBJ2-1	14	once
CASSLEGSGNNSPLHF	TGTGCCAGCAGCTTAGAGGGGAGCGGGAATAATTCACCCCTCCACTTT	TRBV7-8	NA	TRBJ1-6	16	NA
CASSLDPGAGWGYTF	TGTGCCAGCAGCTTAGATCCGGGAGCCGGCTGGGGCTACACCTTC	TRBV11-3	NA	TRBJ1-2	15	NA
CSVLGQQETQYF	TGCAGCGTCCTTGGACAGCAAGAGACCCAGTACTTC	TRBV29-1	NA	TRBJ2-5	12	NA
CASSVTGNEQYF	TGTGCCAGCAGCGTGACAGGGAACGAGCAGTACTTC	TRBV2	TRBD1	TRBJ2-7	12	once
CASSPPGETQYF	TGTGCCAGCAGCCCCCCGGGGGAGACCCAGTACTTC	TRBV7-9	NA	TRBJ2-5	12	NA
CASSRTDRANVLTF	TGTGCCAGCAGTCGGACGGACAGGGCCAACGTCCTGACTTTC	TRBV6-6	NA	TRBJ2-6	14	NA
CASSRAVIQETQYF	TGTGCCAGCAGCCGCGCGGTGATCCAAGAGACCCAGTACTTC	TRBV7-2	NA	TRBJ2-5	14	NA
CASRFTGGGQFPTEAFF	TGTGCCAGCAGATTTACAGGGGGCGGACAATTTCCCACTGAAGCTTTCTTT	TRBV2	TRBD1	TRBJ1-1	17	once
CASSLGQGWGYTF	TGTGCCAGCAGTCTAGGACAGGGCTGGGGCTACACCTTC	TRBV27	TRBD1	TRBJ1-2	13	once
CATSDPGGSQPQHF	TGTGCCACCAGTGACCCTGGGGGGTCACAGCCCCAGCATTTT	TRBV24-1	NA	TRBJ1-5	14	NA
CASSRPTPSGNTIYF	TGTGCCAGCAGCCGGCCAACCCCCTCTGGAAACACCATATATTTT	TRBV3-1/TRBV3-2	NA	TRBJ1-3	15	NA
CASSPGLLAGVDRFF	TGTGCCAGCAGTCCCGGCTTACTAGCGGGGGTGGACCGGTTCTTC	TRBV7-9	TRBD2	TRBJ2-1	15	NA
CASSPYRGNTEAFF	TGCGCCAGCAGCCCGTACAGGGGGAACACTGAAGCTTTCTTT	TRBV4-3	TRBD1	TRBJ1-1	14	NA
CASRVSAGNIQYF	TGTGCCAGCAGGGTCTCGGCGGGGAACATTCAGTACTTC	TRBV11-2	NA	TRBJ2-4	13	NA
CASSDGVGGAEPQHF	TGTGCCAGCAGTGATGGGGTAGGGGGCGCGGAGCCCCAGCATTTT	TRBV6-1	TRBD1	TRBJ1-5	15	NA
CASSISGGARHTQYF	TGCGCCAGCAGCATTAGCGGGGGGGCCCGACATACGCAGTATTTT	TRBV5-1	TRBD2	TRBJ2-3	15	NA
CASSLQGIGAEAFF	TGTGCCAGCAGCCTTCAGGGAATTGGTGCTGAAGCTTTCTTT	TRBV3-1/TRBV3-2	NA	TRBJ1-1	14	NA
CASSLTGGRGAFF	TGTGCCAGCAGCCTCACCGGGGGGCGTGGAGCTTTCTTT	TRBV5-6	NA	TRBJ1-1	13	few
CASSSEMGSTEAFF	TGTGCCAGCAGCTCTGAGATGGGGAGCACTGAAGCTTTCTTT	TRBV2	NA	TRBJ1-1	14	NA